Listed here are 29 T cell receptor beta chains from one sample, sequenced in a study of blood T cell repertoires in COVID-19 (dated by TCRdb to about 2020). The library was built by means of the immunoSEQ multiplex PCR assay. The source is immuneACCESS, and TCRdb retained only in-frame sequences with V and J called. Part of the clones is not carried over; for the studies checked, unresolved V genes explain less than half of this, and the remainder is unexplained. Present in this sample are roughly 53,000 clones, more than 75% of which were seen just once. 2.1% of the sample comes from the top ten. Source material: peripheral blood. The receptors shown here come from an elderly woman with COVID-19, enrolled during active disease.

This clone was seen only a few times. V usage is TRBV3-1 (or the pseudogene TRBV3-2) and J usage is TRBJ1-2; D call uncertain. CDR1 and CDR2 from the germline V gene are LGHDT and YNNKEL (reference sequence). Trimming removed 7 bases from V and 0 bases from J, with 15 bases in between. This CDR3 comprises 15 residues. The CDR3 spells CASTPTGVANYGYTF. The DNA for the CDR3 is TGTGCCAGCACCCCAACCGGGGTAGCTAACTATGGCTACACCTTC.

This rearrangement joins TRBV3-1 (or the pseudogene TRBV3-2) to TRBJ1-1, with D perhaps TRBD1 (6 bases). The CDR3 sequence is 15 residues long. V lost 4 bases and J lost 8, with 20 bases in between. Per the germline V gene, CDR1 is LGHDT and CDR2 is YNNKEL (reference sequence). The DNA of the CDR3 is TGTGCCAGCAGCCCAGGGGCGCGCCCCTCCGGAGAAGCTTTCTTT. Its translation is CASSPGARPSGEAFF.

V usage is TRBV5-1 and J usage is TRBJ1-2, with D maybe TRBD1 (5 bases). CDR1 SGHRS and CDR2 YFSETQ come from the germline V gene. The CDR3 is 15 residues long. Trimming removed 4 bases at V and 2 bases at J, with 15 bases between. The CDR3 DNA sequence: TGCGCCAGCAGCCGAACGTATCGGGGGAACTATGGCTACACCTTC. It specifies CASSRTYRGNYGYTF.

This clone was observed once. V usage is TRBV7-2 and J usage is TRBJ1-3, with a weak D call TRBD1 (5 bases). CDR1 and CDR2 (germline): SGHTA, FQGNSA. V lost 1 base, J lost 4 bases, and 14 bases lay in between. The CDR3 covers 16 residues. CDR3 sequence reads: CASSLERRRVGNTIYF. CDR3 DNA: TGTGCCAGCAGCTTAGAGCGTCGCAGGGTGGGAAACACCATATATTTT.

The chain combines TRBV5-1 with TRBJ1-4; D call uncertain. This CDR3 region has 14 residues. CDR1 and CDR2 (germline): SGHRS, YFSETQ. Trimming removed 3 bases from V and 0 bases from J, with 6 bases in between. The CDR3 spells CASSSTATNEKLFF. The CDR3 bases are TGCGCCAGCAGCTCAACGGCAACTAATGAAAAACTGTTTTTT.

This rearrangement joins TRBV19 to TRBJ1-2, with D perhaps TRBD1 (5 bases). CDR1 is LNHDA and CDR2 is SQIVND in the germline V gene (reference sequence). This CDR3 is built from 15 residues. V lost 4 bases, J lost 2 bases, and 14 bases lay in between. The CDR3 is CASSSPGGRNYGYTF. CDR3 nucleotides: TGTGCCAGTAGTAGCCCGGGGGGACGGAACTATGGCTACACCTTC.

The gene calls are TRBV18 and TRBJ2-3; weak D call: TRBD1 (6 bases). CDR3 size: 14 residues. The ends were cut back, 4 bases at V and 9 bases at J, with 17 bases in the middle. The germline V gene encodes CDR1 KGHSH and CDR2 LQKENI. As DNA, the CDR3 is TGTGCCAGCTCACAACCGAACGACAGGACAACGCAGTATTTT. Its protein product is CASSQPNDRTTQYF.

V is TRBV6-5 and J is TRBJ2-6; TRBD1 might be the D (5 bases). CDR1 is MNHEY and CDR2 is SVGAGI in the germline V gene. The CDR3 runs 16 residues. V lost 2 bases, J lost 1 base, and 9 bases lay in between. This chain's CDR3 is CASSYSSGSGANVLTF. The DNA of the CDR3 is TGTGCCAGCAGTTACAGTTCAGGGTCTGGGGCCAACGTCCTGACTTTC.

CDR3 amino acids: CASGPFGTSGNEQFF. CDR3 DNA: TGTGCTAGTGGTCCCTTCGGGACTAGCGGGAATGAGCAGTTCTTC. J is TRBJ2-1 and V is TRBV12-5; 12 nucleotides agree with TRBD2. CDR3 length: 15 residues. Trimming took 5 bases from V and 7 from J; bases not matched to a gene: 6. The germline V gene has CDR1 LGHNT and CDR2 FRNRAP.

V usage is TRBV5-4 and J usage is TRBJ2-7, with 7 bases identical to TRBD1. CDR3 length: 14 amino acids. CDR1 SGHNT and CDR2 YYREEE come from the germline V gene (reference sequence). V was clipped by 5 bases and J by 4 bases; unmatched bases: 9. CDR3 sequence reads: CASRTVQGPYEQYF. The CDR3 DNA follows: TGTGCCAGCAGGACTGTACAGGGGCCGTACGAGCAGTACTTC. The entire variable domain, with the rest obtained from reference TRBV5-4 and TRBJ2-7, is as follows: ETGVTQSPTHLIKTRGQQVTLRCSSQSGHNTVSWYQQALGQGPQFIFQYYREEENGRGNFPPRFSGLQFPNYSSELNVNALELDDSALYLCASRTVQGPYEQYFGPGTRLTVT.

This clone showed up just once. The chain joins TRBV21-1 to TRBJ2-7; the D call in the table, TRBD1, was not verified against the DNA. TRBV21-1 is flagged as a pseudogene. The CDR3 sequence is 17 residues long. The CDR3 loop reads CASSKVVSDSKPYEQYF. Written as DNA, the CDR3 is TGTGCCAGCAGCAAAGTGGTCAGCGACAGTAAACCCTACGAGCAGTACTTC.

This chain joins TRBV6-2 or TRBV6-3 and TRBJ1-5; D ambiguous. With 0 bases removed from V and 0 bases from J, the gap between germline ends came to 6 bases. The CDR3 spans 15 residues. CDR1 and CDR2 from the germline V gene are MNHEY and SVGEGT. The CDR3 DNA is TGTGCCAGCAGTTACTCGTCGGGTAGCAATCAGCCCCAGCATTTT. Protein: CASSYSSGSNQPQHF.

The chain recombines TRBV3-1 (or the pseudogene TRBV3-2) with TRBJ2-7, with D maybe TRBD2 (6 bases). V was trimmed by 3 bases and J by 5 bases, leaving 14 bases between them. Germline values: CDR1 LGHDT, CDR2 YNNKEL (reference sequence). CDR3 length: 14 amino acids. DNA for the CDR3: TGTGCCAGCAGCCAGATACTAGCACTCAACGAGCAGTACTTC. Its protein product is CASSQILALNEQYF.

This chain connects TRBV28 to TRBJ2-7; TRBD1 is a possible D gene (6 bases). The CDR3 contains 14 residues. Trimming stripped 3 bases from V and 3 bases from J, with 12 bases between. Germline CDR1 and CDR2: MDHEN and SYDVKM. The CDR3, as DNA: TGTGCCAGCAGTTTCTCTAACAGGGACTACGAGCAGTACTTC. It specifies CASSFSNRDYEQYF.

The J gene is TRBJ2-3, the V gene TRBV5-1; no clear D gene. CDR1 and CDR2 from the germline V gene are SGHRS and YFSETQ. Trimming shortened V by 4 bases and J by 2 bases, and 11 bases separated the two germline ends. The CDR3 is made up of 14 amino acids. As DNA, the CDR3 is TGCGCCAGCAGCCCCACAGTGAACACAGATACGCAGTATTTT. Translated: CASSPTVNTDTQYF.

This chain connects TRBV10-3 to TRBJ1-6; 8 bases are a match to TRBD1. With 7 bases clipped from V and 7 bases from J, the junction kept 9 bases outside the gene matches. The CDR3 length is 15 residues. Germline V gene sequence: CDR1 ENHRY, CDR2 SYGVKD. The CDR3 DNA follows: TGTGCCATCAAAACGGGACAGGTCGAGAATTCACCCCTCCACTTT. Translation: CAIKTGQVENSPLHF.

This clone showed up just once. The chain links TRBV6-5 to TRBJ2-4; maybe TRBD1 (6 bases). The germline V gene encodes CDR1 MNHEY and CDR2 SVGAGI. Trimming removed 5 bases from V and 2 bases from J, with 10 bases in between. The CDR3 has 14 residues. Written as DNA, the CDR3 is TGTGCCAGCAGTAAACAGGGAACCAAAAACATTCAGTACTTC. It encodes CASSKQGTKNIQYF.

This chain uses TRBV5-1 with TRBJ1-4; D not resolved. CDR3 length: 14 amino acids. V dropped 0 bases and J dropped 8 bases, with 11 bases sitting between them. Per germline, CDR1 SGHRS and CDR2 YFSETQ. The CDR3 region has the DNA TGCGCCAGCAGCTTGGGAACAAGCGCCGAAAAACTGTTTTTT. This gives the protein CASSLGTSAEKLFF. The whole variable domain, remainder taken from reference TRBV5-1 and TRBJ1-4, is KAGVTQTPRYLIKTRGQQVTLSCSPISGHRSVSWYQQTPGQGLQFLFEYFSETQRNKGNFPGRFSGRQFSNSRSEMNVSTLELGDSALYLCASSLGTSAEKLFFGSGTQLSVL.

CDR3 in DNA: TGTGCCAGCACCTCCTTAGCGGGGCAAATCACCGGGGAGCTGTTTTTT. Translation gives CASTSLAGQITGELFF. V gene TRBV2 combines with J gene TRBJ2-2, with 8 bases lining up with TRBD2. The CDR3 has 16 residues. V lost 7 bases to trimming and J lost 4 bases; unmatched junction nucleotides: 11. Germline V gene data show CDR1 as SNHLY and CDR2 as FYNNEI.

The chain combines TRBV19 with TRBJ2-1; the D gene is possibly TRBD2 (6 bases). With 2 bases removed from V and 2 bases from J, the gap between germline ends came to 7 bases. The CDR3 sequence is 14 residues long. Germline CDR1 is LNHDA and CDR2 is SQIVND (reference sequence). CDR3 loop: CASSITSTYNEQFF. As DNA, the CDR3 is TGTGCCAGTAGTATAACTAGCACCTACAATGAGCAGTTCTTC.

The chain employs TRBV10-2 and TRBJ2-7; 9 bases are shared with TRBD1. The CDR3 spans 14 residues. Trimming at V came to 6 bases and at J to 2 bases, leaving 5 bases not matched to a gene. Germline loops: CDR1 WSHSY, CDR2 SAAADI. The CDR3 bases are TGCGCCAGCAGGGATACAGGGGGCCCCTACGAGCAGTACTTC. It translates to CASRDTGGPYEQYF.

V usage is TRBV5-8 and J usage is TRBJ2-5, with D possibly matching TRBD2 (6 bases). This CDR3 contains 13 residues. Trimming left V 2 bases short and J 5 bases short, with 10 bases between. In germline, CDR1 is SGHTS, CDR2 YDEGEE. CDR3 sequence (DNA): TGTGCCAGCAGCTTCGGAGGGACCGAGACCCAGTACTTC. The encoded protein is CASSFGGTETQYF.

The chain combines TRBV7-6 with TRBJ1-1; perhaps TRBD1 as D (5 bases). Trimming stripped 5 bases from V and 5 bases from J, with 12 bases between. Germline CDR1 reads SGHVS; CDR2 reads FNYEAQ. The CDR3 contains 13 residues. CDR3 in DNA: TGTGCCAGCAGCAGGACACCCGGGACTGAAGCTTTCTTT. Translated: CASSRTPGTEAFF.

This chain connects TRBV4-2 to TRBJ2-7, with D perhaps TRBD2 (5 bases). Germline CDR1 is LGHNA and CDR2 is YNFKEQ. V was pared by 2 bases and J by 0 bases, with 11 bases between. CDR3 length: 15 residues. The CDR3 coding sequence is TGTGCCAGCAGCCAACTACGAGGGAGCTCCTACGAGCAGTACTTC. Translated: CASSQLRGSSYEQYF.

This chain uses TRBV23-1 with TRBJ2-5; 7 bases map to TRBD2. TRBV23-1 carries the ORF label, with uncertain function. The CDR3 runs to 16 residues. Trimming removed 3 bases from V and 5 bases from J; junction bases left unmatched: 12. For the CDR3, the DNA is TGCGCCAGCAGTCACCAGCGGGGCTGGGTAGCTGAGACCCAGTACTTC. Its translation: CASSHQRGWVAETQYF.

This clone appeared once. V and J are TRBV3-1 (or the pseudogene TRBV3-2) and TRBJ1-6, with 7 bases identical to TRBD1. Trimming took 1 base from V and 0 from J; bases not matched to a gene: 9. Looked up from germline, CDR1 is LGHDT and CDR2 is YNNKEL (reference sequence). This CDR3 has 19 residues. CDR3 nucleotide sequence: TGTGCCAGCAGCCAAGGACCGGGACAGCTAGGCTCCTATAATTCACCCCTCCACTTT. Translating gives CASSQGPGQLGSYNSPLHF.

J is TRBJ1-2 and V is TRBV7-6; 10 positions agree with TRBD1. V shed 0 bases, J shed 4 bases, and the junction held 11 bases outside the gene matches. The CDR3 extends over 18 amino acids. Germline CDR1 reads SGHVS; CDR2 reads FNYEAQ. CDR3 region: CASSLAGTGVPIFYGYTF. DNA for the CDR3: TGTGCCAGCAGCTTAGCGGGGACAGGGGTCCCCATCTTCTATGGCTACACCTTC.

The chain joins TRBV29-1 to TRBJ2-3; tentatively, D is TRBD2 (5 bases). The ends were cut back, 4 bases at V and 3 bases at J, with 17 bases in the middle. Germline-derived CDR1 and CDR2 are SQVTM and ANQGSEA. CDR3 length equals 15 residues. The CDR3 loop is CSVGELATGTDTQYF. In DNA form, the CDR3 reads TGCAGCGTTGGGGAGTTAGCGACTGGGACAGATACGCAGTATTTT.

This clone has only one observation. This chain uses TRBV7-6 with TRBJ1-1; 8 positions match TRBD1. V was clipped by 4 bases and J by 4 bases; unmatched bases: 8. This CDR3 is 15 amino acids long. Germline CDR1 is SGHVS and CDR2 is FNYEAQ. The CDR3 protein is CASSSASTGGTEAFF. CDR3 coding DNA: TGTGCCAGCAGCTCCGCCTCAACAGGGGGCACTGAAGCTTTCTTT.